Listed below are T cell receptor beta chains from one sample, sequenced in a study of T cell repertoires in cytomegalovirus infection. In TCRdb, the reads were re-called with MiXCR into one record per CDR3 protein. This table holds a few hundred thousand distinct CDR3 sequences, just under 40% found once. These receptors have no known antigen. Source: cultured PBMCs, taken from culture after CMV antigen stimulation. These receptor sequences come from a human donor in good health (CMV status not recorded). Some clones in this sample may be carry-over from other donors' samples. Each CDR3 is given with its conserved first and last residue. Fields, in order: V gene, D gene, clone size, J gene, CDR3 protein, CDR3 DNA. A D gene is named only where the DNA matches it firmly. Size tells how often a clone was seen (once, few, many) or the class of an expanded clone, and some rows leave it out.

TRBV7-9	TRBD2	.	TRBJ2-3	CASSLVIAGATDTQYF	TGTGCCAGCAGCTTAGTGATAGCGGGGGCCACAGATACGCAGTATTTT
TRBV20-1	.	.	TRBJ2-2	CSATRSHNTGELFF	TGCAGTGCTACAAGGAGCCACAACACCGGGGAGCTGTTTTTT
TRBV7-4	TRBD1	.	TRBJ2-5	CASSRTGTGKETQYF	TGTGCCAGCAGCCGAACCGGGACAGGGAAAGAGACCCAGTACTTC
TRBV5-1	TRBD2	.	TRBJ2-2	CASGRLAGTNTGELFF	TGCGCCAGCGGACGACTAGCGGGCACGAACACCGGGGAGCTGTTTTTT
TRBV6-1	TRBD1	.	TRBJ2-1	CASIPGQGYEQFF	TGTGCCAGCATTCCGGGACAGGGCTATGAGCAGTTCTTC
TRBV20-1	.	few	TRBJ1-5	CSAATMKDQPQHF	TGCAGTGCCGCCACAATGAAAGATCAGCCCCAGCATTTT
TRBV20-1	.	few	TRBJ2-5	CSAGRTAEETQYF	TGCAGTGCCGGGAGGACAGCTGAAGAGACCCAGTACTTC
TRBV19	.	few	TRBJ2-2	CASSTETLNTVNTGELFF	TGTGCCAGTAGTACTGAGACACTCAACACTGTGAACACCGGGGAGCTGTTTTTT
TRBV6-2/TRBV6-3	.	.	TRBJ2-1	CASRSYANQQFF	TGTGCCAGCAGATCCTACGCCAATCAGCAGTTCTTC
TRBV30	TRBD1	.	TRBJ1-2	CAWRRTGGSYGYTF	TGTGCCTGGAGGAGGACAGGGGGCTCGTATGGCTACACCTTC
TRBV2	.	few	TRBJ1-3	CATYRGLISGNTIYF	TGTGCCACCTACCGAGGACTGATCTCTGGAAACACCATATATTTT
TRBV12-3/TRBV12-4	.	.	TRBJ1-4	CASSFMVGPNNEKLFF	TGTGCCAGCAGTTTTATGGTTGGACCTAACAATGAAAAACTGTTTTTT
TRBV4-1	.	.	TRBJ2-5	CASSQTLQLGSIQETQYF	TGCGCCAGCAGCCAAACCCTCCAACTAGGGAGTATACAAGAGACCCAGTACTTC
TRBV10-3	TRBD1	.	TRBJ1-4	CAISQGQGATNEKLFF	TGTGCCATCAGTCAGGGACAGGGGGCAACTAATGAAAAACTGTTTTTT
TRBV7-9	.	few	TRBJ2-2	CASSLRTTNTGELFF	TGTGCCAGCAGCTTAAGGACAACGAACACCGGGGAGCTGTTTTTT
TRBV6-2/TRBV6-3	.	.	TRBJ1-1	CASSLAAGVPTEAFF	TGTGCCAGCAGTTTGGCTGCTGGGGTCCCGACAGAAGCTTTCTTT
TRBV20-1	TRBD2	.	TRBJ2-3	CSARDISGVYTDTQYF	TGCAGTGCTAGAGATATTAGCGGGGTGTACACAGATACGCAGTATTTT
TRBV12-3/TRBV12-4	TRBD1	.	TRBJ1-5	CASSPNLGQGARRTFNQPQHF	TGTGCCAGCAGCCCAAACCTGGGACAGGGGGCAAGGCGAACATTCAATCAGCCCCAGCATTTT
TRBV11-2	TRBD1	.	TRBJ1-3	CASSRTGPDSGNTIYF	TGTGCCAGCAGCCGGACAGGGCCCGACTCTGGAAACACCATATATTTT
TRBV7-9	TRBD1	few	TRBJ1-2	CASSRGQAANYGYTF	TGTGCCAGCAGCCGTGGACAGGCGGCTAACTATGGCTACACCTTC
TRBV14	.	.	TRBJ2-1	CASSQEGGSYNEQFF	TGTGCCAGCAGCCAAGAAGGAGGGTCCTACAATGAGCAGTTCTTC
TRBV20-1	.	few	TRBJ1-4	CSARDRRSYEKLFF	TGCAGTGCTAGAGATCGTCGATCATATGAAAAACTGTTTTTT
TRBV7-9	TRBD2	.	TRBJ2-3	CASSFSLAGADTQYF	TGTGCCAGCAGCTTTAGTCTAGCGGGAGCGGATACGCAGTATTTT
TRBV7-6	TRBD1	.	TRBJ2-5	CASSPGTGVQETQYF	TGTGCCAGCAGCCCCGGGACAGGGGTTCAAGAGACCCAGTACTTC
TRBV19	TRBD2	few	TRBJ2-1	CASSIPPGGIAGRPGNEQFF	TGTGCCAGTAGTATACCCCCCGGAGGAATAGCGGGTAGACCGGGGAATGAGCAGTTCTTC
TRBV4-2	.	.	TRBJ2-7	CASSLHKTDYEQYF	TGTGCCAGCAGCCTACATAAGACCGACTACGAGCAGTACTTC
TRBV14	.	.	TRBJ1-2	CASSQGGRFWGYTF	TGTGCCAGCAGCCAAGGCGGACGCTTCTGGGGCTACACCTTC